This entry lists 16 T cell receptor beta chains sequenced from one sample in a study of CD8 T cells in Susac syndrome. When the RNA was reverse transcribed, random hexamers were used with an input of about 0.45 to 1 ug. TCRdb processed the immunoSEQ multiplex PCR reads anew with MiXCR; each CDR3 protein has one entry. The table has approximately 140,000 distinct CDR3 sequences, approximately 95% seen once; the top ten hold over 0.095%. The source material was CD4+ T cells from PBMCs. The receptors originated from a human donor with multiple sclerosis.

The gene calls are TRBV5-1 and TRBJ2-4, with 10 bases identical to TRBD1. Germline CDR1 reads SGHRS; CDR2 reads YFSETQ. The CDR3 totals 15 residues. J lost 5 bases, V lost 0 bases, and 2 bases had no gene match. CDR3 DNA sequence: TGCGCCAGCAGCTTGGTCGGACAGGGGGAAAACATTCAGTACTTC. Residues: CASSLVGQGENIQYF.

V usage is TRBV9 and J usage is TRBJ2-1; D is uncertain. V lost 3 bases to trimming and J lost 4 bases, with 14 bases between them. Germline CDR1 reads SGDLS; CDR2 reads YYNGEE. This CDR3 has 15 residues. CDR3 residues: CASSAGLGTYNEQFF. The CDR3 region has the DNA TGTGCCAGCAGCGCCGGCCTGGGAACGTACAATGAGCAGTTCTTC.

This clonotype appeared a single time. This rearrangement joins TRBV2 to TRBJ2-1; the match to TRBD2 covers 12 bases. Trimming took 5 bases from V and 4 from J; bases not matched to a gene: 9. The germline CDR1 and CDR2 sequences are SNHLY and FYNNEI. This CDR3 comprises 17 residues. CDR3 in DNA: TGTGCCAGCAGTTTTAGCGGACTAGCGGGGATTTACAATGAGCAGTTCTTC. Translating it yields CASSFSGLAGIYNEQFF.

The chain uses TRBV5-4 and TRBJ2-2; D is undetermined. V was shortened by 0 bases and J by 9 bases, with 3 bases between the two germline ends. Germline lookup yields CDR1 SGHNT and CDR2 YYREEE (reference sequence). The CDR3 is made up of 11 amino acids. Here the CDR3 reads CASSLGRELFF. The CDR3 bases are TGTGCCAGCAGCTTGGGCAGGGAGCTGTTTTTT.

This rearrangement joins TRBV20-1 to TRBJ1-2; maybe TRBD1 (6 bases). This CDR3 is 14 amino acids long. Germline lookup yields CDR1 DFQATT and CDR2 SNEGSKA (reference sequence). V was trimmed by 0 bases and J by 3 bases, leaving 11 bases between them. CDR3 loop: CSARDLTGYYGYTF. CDR3 nucleotides: TGCAGTGCTAGAGATCTCACAGGGTACTATGGCTACACCTTC.

This clonotype showed up just a few times. This sequence joins TRBV29-1 and TRBJ2-5; 12 nucleotides align to TRBD1. CDR3 length: 14 amino acids. V gave up 8 bases and J gave up 5 bases; unmatched junction bases: 9. Germline CDR1 SQVTM, CDR2 ANQGSEA. This CDR3 reads CSWGGQGARETQYF. The CDR3 nucleotides read TGCAGCTGGGGGGGACAGGGGGCGCGGGAGACCCAGTACTTC.

The chain links TRBV3-1 to TRBJ1-5; 7 bases match TRBD1. After removal of 4 bases from V and 3 bases from J, the junction contained 6 bases not matched to a gene. The CDR3 contains 15 residues. The germline V gene encodes CDR1 LGHDT and CDR2 YNNKEL (reference sequence). The CDR3 DNA reads as TGTGCCAGCAGCCCCAGGACAGGATTCAATCAGCCCCAGCATTTT. As protein: CASSPRTGFNQPQHF.

The J gene is TRBJ2-7, the V gene TRBV5-1; perhaps TRBD2 as D (6 bases). V was clipped by 4 bases and J by 2 bases, with 13 bases between them. The CDR3 runs 14 residues. CDR1 and CDR2 (germline): SGHRS, YFSETQ. The CDR3 protein is CASSEEPGAYEQYF. The CDR3 DNA is TGCGCCAGCAGCGAGGAGCCGGGAGCCTACGAGCAGTACTTC.

The J gene is TRBJ2-1, the V gene TRBV5-5; 8 nucleotides agree with TRBD2. The CDR3 is made up of 16 amino acids. J gave up 6 bases and V 0 bases, and 8 bases lay outside the gene matches. Germline V CDR1 and CDR2: SGHKS, YYEKEE (reference sequence). The CDR3 reads CASSLGGRLATNEQFF. The CDR3 DNA reads as TGTGCCAGCAGCTTGGGGGGTCGACTAGCGACCAATGAGCAGTTCTTC. The full variable domain, its missing parts supplied by reference TRBV5-5 and TRBJ2-1, is DAGVTQSPTHLIKTRGQQVTLRCSPISGHKSVSWYQQVLGQGPQFIFQYYEKEERGRGNFPDRFSARQFPNYSSELNVNALLLGDSALYLCASSLGGRLATNEQFFGPGTRLTVL.

The chain links TRBV5-1 to TRBJ2-1; 10 bases agree with TRBD2. The germline V gene has CDR1 SGHRS and CDR2 YFSETQ. V dropped 6 bases and J dropped 11; count of bases not matched to a gene: 8. The CDR3 consists of 13 residues. CDR3 coding DNA: TGCGCCAGCAACCTAGCGGGGGTGGGGAAGCAGTTCTTC. As protein: CASNLAGVGKQFF.

V is TRBV13 and J is TRBJ1-4; a weak D match, TRBD1 (5 bases). The CDR3 covers 16 residues. CDR1 PRHDT and CDR2 FYEKMQ come from the germline V gene (reference sequence). The V end was cut by 6 bases, the J end by 7 bases, with 21 bases between. The CDR3 region is CASSQHSRVPGEKLFF. Written as DNA, the CDR3 is TGTGCCAGCAGTCAACACTCCAGGGTGCCGGGTGAAAAACTGTTTTTT.

The V call is TRBV5-4, the J call TRBJ2-1; D unresolved. V was clipped by 1 base and J by 7 bases, with 6 bases between them. The length of the CDR3 is 12 residues. The germline gives CDR1 SGHNT, CDR2 YYREEE (reference sequence). The CDR3 DNA is TGTGCCAGCAGCTTGCCAGCTAATGAGCAGTTCTTC. It is translated as CASSLPANEQFF.

The CDR3 nucleotides are TGTGCCAGCAGCCAAGGACTAGCGTACACCGGGGAGCTGTTTTTT. Protein product: CASSQGLAYTGELFF. The chain employs TRBV3-1 and TRBJ2-2; 8 bases match TRBD2. With V trimmed by 1 base and J by 3 bases, 1 base remained unmatched. Germline-derived CDR1 and CDR2 are LGHDT and YNNKEL (reference sequence). The CDR3 length is 15 residues.

This chain links TRBV20-1 with TRBJ1-5; D is uncertain. Germline-derived CDR1 and CDR2 are DFQATT and SNEGSKA (reference sequence). The V gene lost 3 bases and the J gene lost 9 bases, with 12 bases spanning the gap. The CDR3 spans 12 residues. CDR3 bases: TGCAGTGCTAGTGAGGGCCCCACGCCCCAGCATTTT. As protein: CSASEGPTPQHF.

The rearrangement uses TRBV24-1 and TRBJ1-2; D remains unclear. This CDR3 comprises 10 residues. Germline assignment: CDR1 KGHDR and CDR2 SFDVKD. Trimming removed 6 bases from V and 8 bases from J, with 6 bases in between. The chain's CDR3 is CATSKSGYTF. CDR3 sequence (DNA): TGTGCCACCAGTAAAAGCGGCTACACCTTC.

The chain has TRBV3-1 and TRBJ1-6; 8 bases fit TRBD1. The germline V gene has CDR1 LGHDT and CDR2 YNNKEL (reference sequence). The CDR3 consists of 16 residues. The trim removed 0 bases at V and 10 bases at J, leaving 8 bases unmatched. CDR3 protein: CASSQDSIRGRSPLHF. Here the CDR3 DNA reads TGTGCCAGCAGCCAAGATTCGATCAGGGGGCGGTCACCCCTCCACTTT. The full variable domain, completed using reference TRBV3-1 and TRBJ1-6, is DTAVSQTPKYLVTQMGNDKSIKCEQNLGHDTMYWYKQDSKKFLKIMFSYNNKELIINETVPNRFSPKSPDKAHLNLHINSLELGDSAVYFCASSQDSIRGRSPLHFGNGTRLTVT.